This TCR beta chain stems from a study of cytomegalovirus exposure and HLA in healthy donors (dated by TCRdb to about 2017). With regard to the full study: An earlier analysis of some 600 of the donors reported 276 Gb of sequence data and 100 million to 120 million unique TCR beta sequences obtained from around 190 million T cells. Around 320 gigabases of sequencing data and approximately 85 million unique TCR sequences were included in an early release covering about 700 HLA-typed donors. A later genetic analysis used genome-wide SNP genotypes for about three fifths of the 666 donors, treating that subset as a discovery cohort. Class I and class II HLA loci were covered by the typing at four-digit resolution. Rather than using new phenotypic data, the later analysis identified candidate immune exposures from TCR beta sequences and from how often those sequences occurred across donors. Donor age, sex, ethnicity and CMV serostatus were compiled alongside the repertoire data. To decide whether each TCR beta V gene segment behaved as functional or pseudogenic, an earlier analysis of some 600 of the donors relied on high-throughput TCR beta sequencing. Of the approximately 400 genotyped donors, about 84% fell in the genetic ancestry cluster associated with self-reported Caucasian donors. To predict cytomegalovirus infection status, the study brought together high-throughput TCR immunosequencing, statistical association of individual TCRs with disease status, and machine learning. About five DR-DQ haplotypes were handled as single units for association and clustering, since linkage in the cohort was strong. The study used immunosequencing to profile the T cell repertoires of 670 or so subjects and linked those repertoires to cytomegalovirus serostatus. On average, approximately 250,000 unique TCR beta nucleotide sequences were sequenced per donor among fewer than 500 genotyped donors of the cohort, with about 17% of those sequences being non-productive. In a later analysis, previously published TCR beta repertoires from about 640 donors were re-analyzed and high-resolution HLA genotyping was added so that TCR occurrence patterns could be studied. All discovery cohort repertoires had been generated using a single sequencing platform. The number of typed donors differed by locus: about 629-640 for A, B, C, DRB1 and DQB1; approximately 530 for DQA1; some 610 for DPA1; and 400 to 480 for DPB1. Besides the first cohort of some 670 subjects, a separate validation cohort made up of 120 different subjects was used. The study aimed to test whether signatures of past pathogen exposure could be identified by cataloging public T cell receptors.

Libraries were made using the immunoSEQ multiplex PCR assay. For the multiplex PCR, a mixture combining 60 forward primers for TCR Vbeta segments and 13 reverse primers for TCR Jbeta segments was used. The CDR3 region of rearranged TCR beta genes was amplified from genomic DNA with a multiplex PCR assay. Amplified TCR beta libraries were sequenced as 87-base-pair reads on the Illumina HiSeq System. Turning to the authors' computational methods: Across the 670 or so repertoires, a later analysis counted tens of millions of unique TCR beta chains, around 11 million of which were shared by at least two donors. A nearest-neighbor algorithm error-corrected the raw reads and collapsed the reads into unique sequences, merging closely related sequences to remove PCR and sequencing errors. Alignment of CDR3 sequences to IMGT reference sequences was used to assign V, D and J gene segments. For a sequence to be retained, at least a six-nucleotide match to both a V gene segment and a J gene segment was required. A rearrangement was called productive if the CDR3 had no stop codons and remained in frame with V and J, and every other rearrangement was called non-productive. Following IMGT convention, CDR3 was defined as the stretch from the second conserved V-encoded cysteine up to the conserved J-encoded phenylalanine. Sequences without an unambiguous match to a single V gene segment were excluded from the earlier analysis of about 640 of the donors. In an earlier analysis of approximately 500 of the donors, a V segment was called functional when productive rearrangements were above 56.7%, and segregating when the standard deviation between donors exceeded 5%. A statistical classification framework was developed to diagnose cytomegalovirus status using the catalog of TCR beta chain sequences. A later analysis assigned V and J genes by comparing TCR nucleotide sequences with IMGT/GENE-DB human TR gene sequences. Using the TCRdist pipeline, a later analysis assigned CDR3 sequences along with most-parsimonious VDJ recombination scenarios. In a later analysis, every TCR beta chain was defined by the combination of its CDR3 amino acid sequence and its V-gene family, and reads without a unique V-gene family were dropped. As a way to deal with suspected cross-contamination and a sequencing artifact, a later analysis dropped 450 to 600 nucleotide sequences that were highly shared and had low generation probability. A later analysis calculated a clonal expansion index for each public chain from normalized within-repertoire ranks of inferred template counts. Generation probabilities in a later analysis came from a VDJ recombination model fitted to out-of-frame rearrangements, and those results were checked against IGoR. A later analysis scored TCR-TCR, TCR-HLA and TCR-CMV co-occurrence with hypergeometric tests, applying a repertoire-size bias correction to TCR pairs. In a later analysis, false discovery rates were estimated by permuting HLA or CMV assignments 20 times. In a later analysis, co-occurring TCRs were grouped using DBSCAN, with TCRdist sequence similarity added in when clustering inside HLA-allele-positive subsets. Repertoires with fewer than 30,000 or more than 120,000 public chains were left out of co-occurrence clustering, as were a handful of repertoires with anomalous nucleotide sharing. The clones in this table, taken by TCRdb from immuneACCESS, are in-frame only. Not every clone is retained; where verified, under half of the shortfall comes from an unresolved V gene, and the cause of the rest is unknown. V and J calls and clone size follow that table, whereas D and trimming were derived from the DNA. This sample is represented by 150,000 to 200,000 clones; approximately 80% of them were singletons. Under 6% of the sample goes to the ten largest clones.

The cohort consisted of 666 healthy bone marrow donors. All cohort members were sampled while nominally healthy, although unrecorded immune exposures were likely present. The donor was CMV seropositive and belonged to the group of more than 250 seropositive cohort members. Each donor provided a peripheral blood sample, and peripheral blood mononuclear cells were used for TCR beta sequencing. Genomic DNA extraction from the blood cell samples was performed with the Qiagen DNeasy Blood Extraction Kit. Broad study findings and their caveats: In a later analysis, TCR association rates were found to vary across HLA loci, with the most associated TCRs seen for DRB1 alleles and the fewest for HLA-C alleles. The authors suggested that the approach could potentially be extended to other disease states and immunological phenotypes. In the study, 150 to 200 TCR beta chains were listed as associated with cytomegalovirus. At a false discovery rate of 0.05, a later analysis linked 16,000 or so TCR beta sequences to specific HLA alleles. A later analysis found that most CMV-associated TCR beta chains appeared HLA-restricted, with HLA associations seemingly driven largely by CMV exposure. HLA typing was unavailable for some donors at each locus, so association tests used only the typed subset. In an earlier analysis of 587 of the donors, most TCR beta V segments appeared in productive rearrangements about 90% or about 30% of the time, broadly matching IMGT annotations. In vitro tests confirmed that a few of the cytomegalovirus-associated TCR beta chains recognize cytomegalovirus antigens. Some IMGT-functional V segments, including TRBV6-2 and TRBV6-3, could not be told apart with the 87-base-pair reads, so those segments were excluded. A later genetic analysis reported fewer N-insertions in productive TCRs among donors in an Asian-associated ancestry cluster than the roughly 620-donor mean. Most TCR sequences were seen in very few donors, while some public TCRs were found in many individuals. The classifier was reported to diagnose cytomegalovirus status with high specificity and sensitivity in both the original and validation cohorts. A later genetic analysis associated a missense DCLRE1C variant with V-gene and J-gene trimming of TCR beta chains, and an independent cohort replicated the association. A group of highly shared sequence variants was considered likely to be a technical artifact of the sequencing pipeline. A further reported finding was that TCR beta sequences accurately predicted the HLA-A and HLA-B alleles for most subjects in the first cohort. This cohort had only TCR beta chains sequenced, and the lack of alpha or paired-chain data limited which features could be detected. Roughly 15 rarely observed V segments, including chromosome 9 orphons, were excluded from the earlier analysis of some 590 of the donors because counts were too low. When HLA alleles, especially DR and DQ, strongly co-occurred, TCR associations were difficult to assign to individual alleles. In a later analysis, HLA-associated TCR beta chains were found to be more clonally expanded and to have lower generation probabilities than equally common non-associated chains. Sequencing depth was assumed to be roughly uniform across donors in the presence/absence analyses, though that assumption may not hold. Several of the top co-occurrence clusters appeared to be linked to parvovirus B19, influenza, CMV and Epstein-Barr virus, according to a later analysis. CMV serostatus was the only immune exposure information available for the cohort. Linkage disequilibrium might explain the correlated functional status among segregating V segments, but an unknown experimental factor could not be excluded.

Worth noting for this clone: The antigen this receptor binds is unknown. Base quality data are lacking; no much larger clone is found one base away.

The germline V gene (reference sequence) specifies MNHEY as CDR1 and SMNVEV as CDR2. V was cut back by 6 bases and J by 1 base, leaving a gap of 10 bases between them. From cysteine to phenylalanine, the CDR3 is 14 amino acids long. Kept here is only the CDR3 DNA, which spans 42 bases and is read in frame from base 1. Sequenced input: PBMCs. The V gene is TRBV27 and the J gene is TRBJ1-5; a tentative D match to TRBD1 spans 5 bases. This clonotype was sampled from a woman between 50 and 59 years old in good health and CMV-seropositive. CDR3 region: CASSRTRSNQPQHF. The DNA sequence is TGTGCCAGCAGCCGGACAAGGAGCAATCAGCCCCAGCATTTT.